This T cell receptor beta chain was captured by sequencing in a study of PD-L1 blockade in urothelial cancer. Study-level information: It was at 3 weeks (second dose) and 6 weeks after treatment start that blood was analyzed. A median approximately 140,000 T cells were found in blood samples.

This clone appeared a few times. The target antigen is unknown. Specified time point: pretreatment peripheral blood. Points from the study as a whole: Below-median blood TCR clonality before treatment forecast better survival.

This CDR3 has 11 amino acids. Trimming pared 7 bases from V and 3 bases from J, leaving 5 bases between. Germline loops: CDR1 SGHRS, CDR2 YFSETQ. Measured with immunoSEQ multiplex PCR; TCRdb has only the in-frame clones, and not every one. The sample has tens of thousands of clones; under 90% are singletons. This chain uses TRBV5-1 with TRBJ2-1; D is ambiguous. This clonotype was obtained from a man between 65 and 85 years old with urothelial cancer. Specimen: PBMCs, collected around atezolizumab (anti-PD-L1) treatment. CDR3: CASADYNEQFF. In DNA form, the CDR3 reads TGCGCCAGCGCGGACTACAATGAGCAGTTCTTC.